This TCR beta chain was sequenced for a study of TIL therapy for anti-PD-1-resistant metastatic lung cancer. Looking at the study overall: A few tumors were EGFR-mutant and two were ALK-rearranged. Study results and caveats: Compared with baseline intratumoral T cells, expanded TIL cultures were more clonal and less diverse (around 6% vs 30%).

The immunoSEQ assay was v3. Survey-level samples got around 2.1 million read pairs; deep-level samples got roughly 4.5-6 million. Profiling relied on immunoSEQ multiplex PCR, and the TCRdb table lists in-frame clones only, not all of them. This sample yields approximately 97,000 clones, of which just over 65% are seen a single time; approximately 11% belongs to the top ten. The CDR3 consists of 16 residues. Concerning this clone itself: Its matching antigen is unknown.

Documented time point: pre-treatment sample, taken before nivolumab and TIL therapy. Pleural nodules or supraclavicular lymph nodes made up most of the excised metastases sampled. Tumor harvest preceded PD-1/PD-L1 blockade, followed by nivolumab treatment. The material was tumor tissue, obtained at baseline. The clonotype comes from a person aged 25 to 80 with non-small cell lung cancer. The rearrangement uses TRBV12-1 and TRBJ1-4; the D call TRBD1 from the table was never checked on the DNA. TRBV12-1 is reported as a pseudogene. DNA for the CDR3: TGTGCCAGCAGCTTCTCTCCGGGACAGGGGACTGAAAAACTGTTTTTT. It yields the protein CASSFSPGQGTEKLFF.